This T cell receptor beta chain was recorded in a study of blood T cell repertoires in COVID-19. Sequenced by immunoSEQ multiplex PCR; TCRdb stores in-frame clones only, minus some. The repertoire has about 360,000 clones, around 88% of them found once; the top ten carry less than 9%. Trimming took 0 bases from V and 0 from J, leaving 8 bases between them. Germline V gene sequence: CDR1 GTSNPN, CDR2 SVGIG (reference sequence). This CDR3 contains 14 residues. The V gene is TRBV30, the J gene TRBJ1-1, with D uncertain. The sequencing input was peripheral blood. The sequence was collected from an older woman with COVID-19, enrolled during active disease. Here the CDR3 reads CAWSVPALNTEAFF. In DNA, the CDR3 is TGTGCCTGGAGTGTCCCCGCGTTGAACACTGAAGCTTTCTTT.